This T cell receptor beta chain was identified during a study of T cell responses to AZD1222 COVID-19 vaccine. Study-wide context: Second-dose recipients at about 4 or about 12 weeks were treated as one pooled group. General study findings and limits: Nearly half of spike-specific TCRs reportedly target variant regions that are unmutated in the B.1.351 and B.1.1.7 variants.

The CDR3 runs to 14 residues. CDR1 LGHNA and CDR2 YSLEER come from the germline V gene. V was shortened by 1 base and J by 2 bases, with 9 bases between the two germline ends. Comments on this clone: Its antigen is not known.

Profiling relied on immunoSEQ multiplex PCR, and the TCRdb table lists in-frame clones only, not all of them. The table lists 130,000 to 150,000 clones, more than 70% of them singletons. The rearrangement joins TRBV4-3 to TRBJ2-7; D is perhaps TRBD2 (6 bases). The receptor comes from an adult in good health. The sequences come from peripheral blood, collected on day 0 of AZD1222 vaccination. CDR3 DNA: TGCGCCAGCAGCCAAGGGGCGGGAACCTACGAGCAGTACTTC. Protein: CASSQGAGTYEQYF.